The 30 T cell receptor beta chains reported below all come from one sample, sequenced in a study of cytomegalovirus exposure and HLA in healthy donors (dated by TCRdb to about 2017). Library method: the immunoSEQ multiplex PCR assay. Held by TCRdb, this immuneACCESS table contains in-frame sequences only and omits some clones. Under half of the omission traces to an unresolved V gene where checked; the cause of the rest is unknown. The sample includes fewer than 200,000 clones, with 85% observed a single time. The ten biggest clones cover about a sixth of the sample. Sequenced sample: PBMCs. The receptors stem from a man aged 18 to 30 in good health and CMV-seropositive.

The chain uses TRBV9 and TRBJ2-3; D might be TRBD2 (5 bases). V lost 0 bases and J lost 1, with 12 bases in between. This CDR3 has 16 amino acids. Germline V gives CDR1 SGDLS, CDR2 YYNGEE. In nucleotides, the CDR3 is TGTGCCAGCAGCGTAGCTCCCCTGGAGGGCACAGATACGCAGTATTTT. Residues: CASSVAPLEGTDTQYF.

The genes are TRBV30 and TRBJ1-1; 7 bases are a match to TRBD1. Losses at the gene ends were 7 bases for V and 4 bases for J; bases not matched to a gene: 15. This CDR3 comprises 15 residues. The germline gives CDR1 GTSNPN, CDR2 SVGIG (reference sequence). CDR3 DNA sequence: TGTGCCTTAGGACCCCTGGGACAGTCGCGCACTGAAGCTTTCTTT. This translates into CALGPLGQSRTEAFF. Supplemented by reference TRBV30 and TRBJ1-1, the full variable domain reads SQTIHQWPATLVQPVGSPLSLECTVEGTSNPNLYWYRQAAGRGLQLLFYSVGIGQISSEVPQNLSASRPQDRQFILSSKKLLLSDSGFYLCALGPLGQSRTEAFFGQGTRLTVV.

In DNA form, the CDR3 reads TGTGCCAGCAGCCCCGGTCGACAGGCCCACTATGGCTACACCTTC. Its protein product is CASSPGRQAHYGYTF. The rearrangement links TRBV6-6 to TRBJ1-2, with D possibly matching TRBD1 (6 bases). The length of the CDR3 is 15 residues. Germline CDR1 reads MNHNY; CDR2 reads SVGAGI (reference sequence). Trimming stripped 6 bases from V and 3 bases from J, with 17 bases between.

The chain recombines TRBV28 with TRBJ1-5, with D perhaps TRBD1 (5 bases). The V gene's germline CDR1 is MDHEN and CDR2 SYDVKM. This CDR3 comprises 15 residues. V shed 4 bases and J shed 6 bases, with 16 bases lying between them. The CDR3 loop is CASSSIRGVSQPQHF. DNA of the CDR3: TGTGCCAGCAGTTCGATAAGGGGTGTTAGTCAGCCCCAGCATTTT.

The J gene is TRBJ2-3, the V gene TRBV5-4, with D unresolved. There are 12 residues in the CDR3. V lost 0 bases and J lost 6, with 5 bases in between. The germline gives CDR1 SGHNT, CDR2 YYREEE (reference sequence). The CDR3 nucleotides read TGTGCCAGCAGCTTGGCCGGGGATACGCAGTATTTT. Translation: CASSLAGDTQYF.

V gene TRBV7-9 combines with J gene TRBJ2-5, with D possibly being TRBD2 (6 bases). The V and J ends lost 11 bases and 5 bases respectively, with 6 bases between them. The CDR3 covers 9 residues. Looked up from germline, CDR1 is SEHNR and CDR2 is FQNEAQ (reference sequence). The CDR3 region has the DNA TGTGCCGCGGGGGAGACCCAGTACTTC. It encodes CAAGETQYF.

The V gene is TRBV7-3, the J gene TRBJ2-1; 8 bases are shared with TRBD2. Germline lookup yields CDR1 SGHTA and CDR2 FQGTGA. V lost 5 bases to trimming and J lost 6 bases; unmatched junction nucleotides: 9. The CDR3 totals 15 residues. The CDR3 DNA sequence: TGTGCCAGCAGCCAAGGGACTAGTCGCTCCAATGAGCAGTTCTTC. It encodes CASSQGTSRSNEQFF.

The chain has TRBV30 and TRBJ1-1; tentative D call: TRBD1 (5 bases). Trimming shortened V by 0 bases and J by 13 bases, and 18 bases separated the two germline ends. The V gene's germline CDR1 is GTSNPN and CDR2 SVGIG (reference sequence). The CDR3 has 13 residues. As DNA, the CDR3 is TGTGCCTGGAGTGTAAACTCGGGCAGGGAGGGTTTCTTT. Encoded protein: CAWSVNSGREGFF.

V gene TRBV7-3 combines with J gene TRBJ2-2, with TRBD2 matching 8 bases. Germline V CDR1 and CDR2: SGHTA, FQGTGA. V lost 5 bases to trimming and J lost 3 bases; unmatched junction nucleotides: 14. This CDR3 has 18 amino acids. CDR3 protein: CASSDYPLGRADTGELFF. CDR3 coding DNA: TGTGCCAGCAGCGATTACCCGCTCGGGAGGGCGGACACCGGGGAGCTGTTTTTT.

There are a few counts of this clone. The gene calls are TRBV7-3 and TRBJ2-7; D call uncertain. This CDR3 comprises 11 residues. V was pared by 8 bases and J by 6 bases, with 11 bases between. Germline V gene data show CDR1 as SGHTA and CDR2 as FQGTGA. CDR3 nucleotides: TGTGCCAGCGGCTCAGGATTCGAGCAGTACTTC. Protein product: CASGSGFEQYF.

CDR3 DNA: TGTGCCTGGAGACAGATCAATTCCCATACGCAGTATTTT. Protein: CAWRQINSHTQYF. The chain is built from TRBV30 and TRBJ2-3, with D hard to call. Germline V CDR1 and CDR2: GTSNPN, SVGIG (reference sequence). Trimming stripped 3 bases from V and 7 bases from J, with 14 bases between. The CDR3 is made up of 13 amino acids.

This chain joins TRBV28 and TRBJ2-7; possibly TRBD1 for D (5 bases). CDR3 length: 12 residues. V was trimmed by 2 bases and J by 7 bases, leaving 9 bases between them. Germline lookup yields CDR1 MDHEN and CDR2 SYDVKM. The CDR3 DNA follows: TGTGCCAGCAGTTTACCCAGGGCGGAGCAGTACTTC. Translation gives CASSLPRAEQYF.

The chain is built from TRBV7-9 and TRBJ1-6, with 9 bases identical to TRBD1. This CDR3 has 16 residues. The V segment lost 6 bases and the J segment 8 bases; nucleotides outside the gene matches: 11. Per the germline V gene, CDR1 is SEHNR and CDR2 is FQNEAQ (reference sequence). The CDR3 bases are TGTGCCAGCAGTGCTTCCGGGACAGGGTGGGATTCACCCCTCCACTTT. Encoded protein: CASSASGTGWDSPLHF.

The chain's CDR3 is CASSSRELGTDTQYF. CDR3 nucleotide sequence: TGTGCCAGCAGTTCTCGGGAGCTCGGAACAGATACGCAGTATTTT. This chain connects TRBV27 to TRBJ2-3; D perhaps matches TRBD2 (6 bases). This CDR3 is built from 15 residues. The V end was cut by 4 bases, the J end by 3 bases, with 14 bases between. CDR1 MNHEY and CDR2 SMNVEV come from the germline V gene (reference sequence).

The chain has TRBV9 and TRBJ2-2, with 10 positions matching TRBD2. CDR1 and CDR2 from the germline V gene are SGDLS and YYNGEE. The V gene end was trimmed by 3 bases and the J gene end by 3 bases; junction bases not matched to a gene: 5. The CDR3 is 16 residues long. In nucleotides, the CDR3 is TGTGCCAGCAGCGCCACTAGCGGGAAGGACACCGGGGAGCTGTTTTTT. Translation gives CASSATSGKDTGELFF. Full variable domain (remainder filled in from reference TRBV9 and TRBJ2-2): DSGVTQTPKHLITATGQRVTLRCSPRSGDLSVYWYQQSLDQGLQFLIQYYNGEERAKGNILERFSAQQFPDLHSELNLSSLELGDSALYFCASSATSGKDTGELFFGEGSRLTVL.

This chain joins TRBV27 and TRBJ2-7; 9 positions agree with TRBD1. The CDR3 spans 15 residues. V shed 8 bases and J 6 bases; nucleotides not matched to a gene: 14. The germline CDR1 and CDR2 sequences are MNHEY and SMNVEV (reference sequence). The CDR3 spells CASGLPGQGKREQYF. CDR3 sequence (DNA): TGTGCCAGCGGGCTACCGGGACAGGGTAAACGCGAGCAGTACTTC.

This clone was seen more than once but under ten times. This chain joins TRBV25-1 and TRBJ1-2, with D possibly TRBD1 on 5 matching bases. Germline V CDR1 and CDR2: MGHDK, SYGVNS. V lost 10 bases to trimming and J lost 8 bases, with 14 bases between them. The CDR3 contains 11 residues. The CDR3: CATGGAAGYTF. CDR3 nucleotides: TGTGCCACTGGAGGGGCGGCGGGCTACACCTTC.

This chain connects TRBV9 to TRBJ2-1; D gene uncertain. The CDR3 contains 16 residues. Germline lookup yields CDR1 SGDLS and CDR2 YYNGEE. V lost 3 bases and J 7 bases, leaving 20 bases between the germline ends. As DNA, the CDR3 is TGTGCCAGCAGCGCCGGAGCCTCTCTTAGTGGGAATGAGCAGTTCTTC. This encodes CASSAGASLSGNEQFF.

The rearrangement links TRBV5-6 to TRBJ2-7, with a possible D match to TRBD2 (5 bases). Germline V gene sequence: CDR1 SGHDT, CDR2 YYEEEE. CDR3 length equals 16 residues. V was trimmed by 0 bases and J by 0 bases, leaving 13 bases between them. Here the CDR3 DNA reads TGTGCCAGCAGCTTGGGAGGGAACTCGCCCTCCTACGAGCAGTACTTC. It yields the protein CASSLGGNSPSYEQYF.

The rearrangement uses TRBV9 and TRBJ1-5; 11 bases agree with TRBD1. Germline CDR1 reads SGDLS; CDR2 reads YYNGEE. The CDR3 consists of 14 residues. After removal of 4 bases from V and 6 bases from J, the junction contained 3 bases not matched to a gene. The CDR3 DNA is TGTGCCAGCAGCTCCGGGACAGGGGGTCAGCCCCAGCATTTT. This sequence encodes CASSSGTGGQPQHF.

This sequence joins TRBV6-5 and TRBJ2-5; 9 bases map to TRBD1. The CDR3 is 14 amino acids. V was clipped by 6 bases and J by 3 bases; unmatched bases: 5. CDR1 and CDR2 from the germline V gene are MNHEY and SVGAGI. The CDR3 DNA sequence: TGTGCCAGCAGGGTCCGGGACAGGGAAGAGACCCAGTACTTC. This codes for CASRVRDREETQYF.

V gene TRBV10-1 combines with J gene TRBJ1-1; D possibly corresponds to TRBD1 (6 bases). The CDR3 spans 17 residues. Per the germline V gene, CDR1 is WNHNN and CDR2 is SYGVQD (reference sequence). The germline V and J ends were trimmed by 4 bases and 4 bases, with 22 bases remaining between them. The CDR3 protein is CASSATVGHPAATEAFF. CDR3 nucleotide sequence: TGCGCCAGCAGTGCGACAGTGGGACATCCAGCGGCCACTGAAGCTTTCTTT.

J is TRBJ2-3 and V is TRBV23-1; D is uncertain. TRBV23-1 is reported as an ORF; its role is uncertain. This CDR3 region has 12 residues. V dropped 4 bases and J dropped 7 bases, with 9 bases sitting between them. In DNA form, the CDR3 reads TGCGCCAGCAGTCCAATTACTCATACGCAGTATTTT. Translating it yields CASSPITHTQYF.

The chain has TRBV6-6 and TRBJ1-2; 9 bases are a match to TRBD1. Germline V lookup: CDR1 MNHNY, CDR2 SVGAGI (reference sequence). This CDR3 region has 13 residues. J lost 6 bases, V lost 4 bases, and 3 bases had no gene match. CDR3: CASSSGTGNGYTF. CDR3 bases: TGTGCCAGCAGTTCCGGGACAGGGAATGGCTACACCTTC.

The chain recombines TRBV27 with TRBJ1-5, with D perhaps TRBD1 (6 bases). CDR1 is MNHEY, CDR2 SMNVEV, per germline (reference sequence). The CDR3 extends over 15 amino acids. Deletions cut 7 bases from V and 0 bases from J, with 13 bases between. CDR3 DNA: TGTGCCAGCATGTATACAGGGAATAGCAATCAGCCCCAGCATTTT. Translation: CASMYTGNSNQPQHF.

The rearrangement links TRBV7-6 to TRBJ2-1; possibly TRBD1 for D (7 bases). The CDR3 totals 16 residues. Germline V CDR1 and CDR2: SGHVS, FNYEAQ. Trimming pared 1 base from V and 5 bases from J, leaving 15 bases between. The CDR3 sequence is CASSLVQGVADNEQFF. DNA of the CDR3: TGTGCCAGCAGCTTAGTCCAGGGGGTAGCGGACAATGAGCAGTTCTTC.

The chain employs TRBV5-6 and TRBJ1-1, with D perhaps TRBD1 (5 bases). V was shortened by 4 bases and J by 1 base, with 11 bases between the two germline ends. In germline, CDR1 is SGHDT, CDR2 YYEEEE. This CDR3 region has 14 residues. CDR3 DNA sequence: TGTGCCAGCAGCCCCCCCACAGGGAACACTGAAGCTTTCTTT. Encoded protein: CASSPPTGNTEAFF.

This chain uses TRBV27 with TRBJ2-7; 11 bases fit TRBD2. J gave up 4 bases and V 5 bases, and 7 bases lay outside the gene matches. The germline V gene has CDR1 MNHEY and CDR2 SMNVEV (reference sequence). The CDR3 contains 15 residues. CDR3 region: CASSRGLAGTYEQYF. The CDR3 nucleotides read TGTGCCAGCAGTCGCGGACTAGCGGGCACTTACGAGCAGTACTTC.

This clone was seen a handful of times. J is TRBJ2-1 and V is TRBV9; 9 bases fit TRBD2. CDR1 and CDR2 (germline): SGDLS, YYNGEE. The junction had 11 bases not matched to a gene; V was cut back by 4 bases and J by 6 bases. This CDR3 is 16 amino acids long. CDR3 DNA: TGTGCCAGCAGCAGCGGGGGGACGGGACGAAGCAATGAGCAGTTCTTC. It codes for CASSSGGTGRSNEQFF.

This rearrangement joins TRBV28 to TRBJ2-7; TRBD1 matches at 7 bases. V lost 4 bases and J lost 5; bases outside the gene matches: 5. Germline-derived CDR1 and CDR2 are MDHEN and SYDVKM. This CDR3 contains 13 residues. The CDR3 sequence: CASSSGGFDEQYF. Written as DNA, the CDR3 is TGTGCCAGCAGTTCAGGGGGTTTCGACGAGCAGTACTTC.